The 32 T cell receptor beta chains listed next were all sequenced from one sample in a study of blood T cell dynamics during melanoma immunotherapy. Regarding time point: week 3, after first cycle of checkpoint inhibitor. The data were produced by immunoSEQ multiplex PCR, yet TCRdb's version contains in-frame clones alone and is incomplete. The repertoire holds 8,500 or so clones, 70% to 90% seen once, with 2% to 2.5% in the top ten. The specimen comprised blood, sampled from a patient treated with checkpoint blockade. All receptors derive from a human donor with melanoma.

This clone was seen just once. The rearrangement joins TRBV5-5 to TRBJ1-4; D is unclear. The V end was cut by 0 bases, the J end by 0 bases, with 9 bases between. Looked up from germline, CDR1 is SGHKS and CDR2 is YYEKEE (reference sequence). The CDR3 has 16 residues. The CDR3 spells CASSLDTFSTNEKLFF. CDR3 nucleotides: TGTGCCAGCAGCTTGGATACGTTCTCAACTAATGAAAAACTGTTTTTT.

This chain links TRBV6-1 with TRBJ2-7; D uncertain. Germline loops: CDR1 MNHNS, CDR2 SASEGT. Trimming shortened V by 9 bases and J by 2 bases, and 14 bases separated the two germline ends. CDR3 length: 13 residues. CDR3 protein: CASSIHSPYEQYF. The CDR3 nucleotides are TGTGCCAGTTCAATTCACAGTCCCTACGAGCAGTACTTC.

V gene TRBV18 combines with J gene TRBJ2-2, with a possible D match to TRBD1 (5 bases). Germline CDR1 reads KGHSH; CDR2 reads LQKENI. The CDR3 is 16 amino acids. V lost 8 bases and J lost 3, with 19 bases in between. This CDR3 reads CASPVVAGIDTGELFF. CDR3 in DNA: TGTGCCAGCCCAGTAGTTGCAGGGATCGACACCGGGGAGCTGTTTTTT.

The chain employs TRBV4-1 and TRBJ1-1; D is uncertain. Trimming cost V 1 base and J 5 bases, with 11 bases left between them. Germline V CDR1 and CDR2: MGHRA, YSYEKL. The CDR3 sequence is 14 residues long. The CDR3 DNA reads TGCGCCAGCAGCCAAGTCCGAACGGGGACTGAAGCTTTCTTT. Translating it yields CASSQVRTGTEAFF.

The CDR3 protein is CASSYSGTAYGIYF. The DNA of the CDR3 is TGTGCCAGCAGTTACTCCGGGACAGCATACGGTATATATTTT. V is TRBV6-6 and J is TRBJ1-3; 7 bases are a match to TRBD1. Germline V gene lookup returns CDR1 MNHNY and CDR2 SVGAGI (reference sequence). The CDR3 has 14 residues. V gave up 0 bases and J gave up 13 bases; unmatched junction bases: 9.

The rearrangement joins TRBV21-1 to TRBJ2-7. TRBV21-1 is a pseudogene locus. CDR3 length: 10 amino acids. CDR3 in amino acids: CASGSYEQYF. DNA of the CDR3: TGTGCCAGCGGTTCCTACGAGCAGTACTTC.

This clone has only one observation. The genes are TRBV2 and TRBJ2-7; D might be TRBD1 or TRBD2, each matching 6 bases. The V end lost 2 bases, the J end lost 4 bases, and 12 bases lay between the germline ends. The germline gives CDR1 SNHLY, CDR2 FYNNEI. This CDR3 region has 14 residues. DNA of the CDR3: TGTGCCAGCAGTGAATTGATAGGGGGGTACGAGCAGTACTTC. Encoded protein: CASSELIGGYEQYF.

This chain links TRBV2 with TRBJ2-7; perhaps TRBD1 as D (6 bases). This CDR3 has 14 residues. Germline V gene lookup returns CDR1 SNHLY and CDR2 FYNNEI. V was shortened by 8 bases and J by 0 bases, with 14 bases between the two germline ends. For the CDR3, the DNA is TGTGCCAGCCTTACAGGGATTGTCTCCTACGAGCAGTACTTC. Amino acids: CASLTGIVSYEQYF. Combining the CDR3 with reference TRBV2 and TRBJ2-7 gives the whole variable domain EPEVTQTPSHQVTQMGQEVILRCVPISNHLYFYWYRQILGQKVEFLVSFYNNEISEKSEIFDDQFSVERPDGSNFTLKIRSTKLEDSAMYFCASLTGIVSYEQYFGPGTRLTVT.

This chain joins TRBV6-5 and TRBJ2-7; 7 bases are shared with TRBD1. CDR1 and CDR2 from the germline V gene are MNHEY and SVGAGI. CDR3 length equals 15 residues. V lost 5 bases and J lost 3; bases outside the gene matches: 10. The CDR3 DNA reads TGTGCCAGCAGTACACGACAGGGTCCTGACTACGAGCAGTACTTC. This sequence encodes CASSTRQGPDYEQYF.

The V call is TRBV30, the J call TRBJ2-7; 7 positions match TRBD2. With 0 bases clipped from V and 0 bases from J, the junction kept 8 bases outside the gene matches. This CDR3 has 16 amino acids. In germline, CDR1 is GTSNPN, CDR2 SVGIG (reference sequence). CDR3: CAWSVDRASGSYEQYF. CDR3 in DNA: TGTGCCTGGAGTGTAGATCGGGCTAGCGGCTCCTACGAGCAGTACTTC.

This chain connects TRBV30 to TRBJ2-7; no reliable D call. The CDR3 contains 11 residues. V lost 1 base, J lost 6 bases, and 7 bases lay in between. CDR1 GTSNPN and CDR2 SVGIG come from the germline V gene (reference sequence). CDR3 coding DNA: TGTGCCTGGAGTGGGGTAAGCGAGCAGTACTTC. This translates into CAWSGVSEQYF.

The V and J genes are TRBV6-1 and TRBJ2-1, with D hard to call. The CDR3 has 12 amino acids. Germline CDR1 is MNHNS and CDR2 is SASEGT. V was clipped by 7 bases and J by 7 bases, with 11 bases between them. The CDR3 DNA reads TGTGCCAGCACCCTGTGGTTGAATGAGCAGTTCTTC. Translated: CASTLWLNEQFF.

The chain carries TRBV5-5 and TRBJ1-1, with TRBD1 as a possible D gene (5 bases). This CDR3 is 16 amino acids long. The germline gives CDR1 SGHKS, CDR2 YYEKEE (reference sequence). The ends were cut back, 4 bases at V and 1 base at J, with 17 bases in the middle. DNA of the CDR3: TGTGCCAGCAGCCCGCTTTGGGGGGGGAGGAACACTGAAGCTTTCTTT. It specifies CASSPLWGGRNTEAFF. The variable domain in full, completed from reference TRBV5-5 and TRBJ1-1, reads DAGVTQSPTHLIKTRGQQVTLRCSPISGHKSVSWYQQVLGQGPQFIFQYYEKEERGRGNFPDRFSARQFPNYSSELNVNALLLGDSALYLCASSPLWGGRNTEAFFGQGTRLTVV.

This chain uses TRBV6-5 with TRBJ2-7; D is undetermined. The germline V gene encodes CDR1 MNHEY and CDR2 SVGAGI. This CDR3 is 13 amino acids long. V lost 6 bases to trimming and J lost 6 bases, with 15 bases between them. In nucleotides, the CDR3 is TGTGCCAGCAGCCAAAGACTCTTTACCGAGCAGTACTTC. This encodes CASSQRLFTEQYF.

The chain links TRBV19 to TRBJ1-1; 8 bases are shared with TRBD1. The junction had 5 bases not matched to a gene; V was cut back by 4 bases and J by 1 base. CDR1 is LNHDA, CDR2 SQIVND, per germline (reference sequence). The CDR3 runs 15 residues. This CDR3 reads CASSKVGQANTEAFF. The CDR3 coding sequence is TGTGCCAGTAGTAAGGTGGGACAGGCGAACACTGAAGCTTTCTTT.

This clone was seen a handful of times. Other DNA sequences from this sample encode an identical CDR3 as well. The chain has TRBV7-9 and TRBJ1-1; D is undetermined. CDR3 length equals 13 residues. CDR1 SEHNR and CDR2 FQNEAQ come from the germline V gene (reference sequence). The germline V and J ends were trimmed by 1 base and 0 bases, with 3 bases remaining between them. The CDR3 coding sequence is TGTGCCAGCAGCTTAGACATGAACACTGAAGCTTTCTTT. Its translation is CASSLDMNTEAFF.

In DNA form, the CDR3 reads TGTGCCAGTAGTAGTGCAGGATATCACACTGAAGCTTTCTTT. Protein product: CASSSAGYHTEAFF. The J gene is TRBJ1-1, the V gene TRBV19; D remains ambiguous. CDR1 is LNHDA, CDR2 SQIVND, per germline (reference sequence). With 4 bases removed from V and 3 bases from J, the gap between germline ends came to 12 bases. The CDR3 consists of 14 residues.

CDR3: CASSLSGGGILNTEAFF. Here the CDR3 DNA reads TGTGCCAGCAGCTTATCAGGGGGTGGAATTTTGAACACTGAAGCTTTCTTT. The V gene is TRBV7-3, the J gene TRBJ1-1, with 7 positions matching TRBD1. This CDR3 region has 17 residues. Germline lookup yields CDR1 SGHTA and CDR2 FQGTGA. V shed 2 bases and J 0 bases; nucleotides not matched to a gene: 9.

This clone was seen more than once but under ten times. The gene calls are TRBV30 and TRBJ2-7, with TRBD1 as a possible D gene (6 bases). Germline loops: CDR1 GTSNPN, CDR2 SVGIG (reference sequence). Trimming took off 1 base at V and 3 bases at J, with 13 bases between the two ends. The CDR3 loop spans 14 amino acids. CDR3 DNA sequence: TGTGCCTGGAGTGAAGGGGGATTTAACTACGAGCAGTACTTC. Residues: CAWSEGGFNYEQYF.

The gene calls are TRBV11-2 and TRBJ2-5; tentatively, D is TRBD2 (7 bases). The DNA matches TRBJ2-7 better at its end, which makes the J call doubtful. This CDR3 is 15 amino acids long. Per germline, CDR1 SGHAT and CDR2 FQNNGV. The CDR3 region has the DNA TGTGCCAGCAGCCTTGGGGGGGCAGGGTCCTACGAGCAGTACTTC. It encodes CASSLGGAGSYEQYF.

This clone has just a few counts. In DNA, the CDR3 is TGTGCCAGCAGCCCCGGACAGGACTATGGCTACACCTTC. Protein product: CASSPGQDYGYTF. This sequence joins TRBV7-3 and TRBJ1-2, with TRBD1 identical over 7 bases. This CDR3 is 13 amino acids long. Germline-derived CDR1 and CDR2 are SGHTA and FQGTGA. V lost 5 bases and J lost 3; bases outside the gene matches: 3.

CDR3 nucleotide sequence: TGTGCCAGTAGTAGGCCCGACAGGGGGAACACTGAAGCTTTCTTT. Its protein product is CASSRPDRGNTEAFF. The chain carries TRBV19 and TRBJ1-1; 8 nucleotides match TRBD1. The J segment lost 1 base and the V segment lost 4 bases, leaving 5 bases of the junction unmatched. This CDR3 is built from 15 residues. Germline V gives CDR1 LNHDA, CDR2 SQIVND (reference sequence).

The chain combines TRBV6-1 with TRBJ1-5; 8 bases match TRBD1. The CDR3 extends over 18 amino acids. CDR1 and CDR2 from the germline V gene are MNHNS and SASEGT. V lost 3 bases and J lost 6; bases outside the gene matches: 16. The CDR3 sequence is CASSDSPEGQGSGQPQHF. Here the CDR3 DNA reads TGTGCCAGCAGTGATAGTCCGGAAGGACAGGGATCGGGTCAGCCCCAGCATTTT.

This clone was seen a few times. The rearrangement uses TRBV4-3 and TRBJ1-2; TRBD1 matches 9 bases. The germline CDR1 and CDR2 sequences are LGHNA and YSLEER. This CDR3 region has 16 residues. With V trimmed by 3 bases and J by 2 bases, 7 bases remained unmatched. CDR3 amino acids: CASSQDGQGNNYGYTF. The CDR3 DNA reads TGCGCCAGCAGCCAGGATGGACAGGGGAACAACTATGGCTACACCTTC.

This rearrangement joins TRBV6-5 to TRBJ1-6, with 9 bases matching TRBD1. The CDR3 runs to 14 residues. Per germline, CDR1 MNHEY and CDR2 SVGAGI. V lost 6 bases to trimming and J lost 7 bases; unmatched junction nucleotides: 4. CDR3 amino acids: CASSPGTGNSPLHF. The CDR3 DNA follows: TGTGCCAGCAGCCCCGGGACAGGGAATTCACCCCTCCACTTT.

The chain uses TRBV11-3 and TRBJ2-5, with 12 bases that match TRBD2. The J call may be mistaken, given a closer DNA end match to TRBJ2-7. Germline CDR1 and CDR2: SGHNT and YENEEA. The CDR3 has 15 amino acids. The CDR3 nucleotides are TGTGCCAGCAGCTTAGAACTAGCGGGGGGTTACGAGCAGTACTTC. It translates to CASSLELAGGYEQYF.

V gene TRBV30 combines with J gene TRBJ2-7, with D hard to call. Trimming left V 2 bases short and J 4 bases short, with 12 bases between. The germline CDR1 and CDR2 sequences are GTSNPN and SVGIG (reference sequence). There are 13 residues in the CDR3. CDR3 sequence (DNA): TGTGCCTGGAGTCCTGTGGACGGGTACGAGCAGTACTTC. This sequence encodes CAWSPVDGYEQYF. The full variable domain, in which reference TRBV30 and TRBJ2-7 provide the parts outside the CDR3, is SQTIHQWPATLVQPVGSPLSLECTVEGTSNPNLYWYRQAAGRGLQLLFYSVGIGQISSEVPQNLSASRPQDRQFILSSKKLLLSDSGFYLCAWSPVDGYEQYFGPGTRLTVT.

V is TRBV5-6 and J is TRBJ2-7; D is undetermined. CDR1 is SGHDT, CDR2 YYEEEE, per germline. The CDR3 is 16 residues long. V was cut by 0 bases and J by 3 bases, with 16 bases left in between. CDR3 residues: CASSLAGRVGFYEQYF. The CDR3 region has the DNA TGTGCCAGCAGCTTGGCCGGAAGGGTGGGGTTCTACGAGCAGTACTTC.

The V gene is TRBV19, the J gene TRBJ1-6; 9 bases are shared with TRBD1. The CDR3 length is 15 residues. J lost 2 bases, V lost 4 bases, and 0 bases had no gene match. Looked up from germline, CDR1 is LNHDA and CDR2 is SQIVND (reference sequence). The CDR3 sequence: CASSRTGAYNSPLHF. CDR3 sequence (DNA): TGTGCCAGTAGTAGGACAGGGGCCTATAATTCACCCCTCCACTTT.

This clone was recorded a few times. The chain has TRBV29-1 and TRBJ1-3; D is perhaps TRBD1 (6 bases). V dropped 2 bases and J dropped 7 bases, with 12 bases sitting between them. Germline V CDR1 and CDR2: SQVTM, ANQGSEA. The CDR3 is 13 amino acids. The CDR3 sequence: CSVETGTLNTIYF. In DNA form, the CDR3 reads TGCAGCGTTGAAACAGGGACATTGAACACCATATATTTT.

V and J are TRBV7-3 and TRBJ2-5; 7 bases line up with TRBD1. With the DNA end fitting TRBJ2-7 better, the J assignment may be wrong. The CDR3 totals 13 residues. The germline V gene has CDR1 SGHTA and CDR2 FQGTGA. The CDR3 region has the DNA TGTGCCAGCAGCTTTCGGGACAGCGACGAGCAGTACTTC. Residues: CASSFRDSDEQYF.

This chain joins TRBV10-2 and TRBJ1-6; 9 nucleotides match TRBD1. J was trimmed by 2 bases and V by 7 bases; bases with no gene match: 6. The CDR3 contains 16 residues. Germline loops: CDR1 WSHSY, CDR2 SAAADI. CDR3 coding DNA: TGCGCCAGCACCAAGGGACAGGGAACCTATAATTCACCCCTCCACTTT. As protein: CASTKGQGTYNSPLHF.